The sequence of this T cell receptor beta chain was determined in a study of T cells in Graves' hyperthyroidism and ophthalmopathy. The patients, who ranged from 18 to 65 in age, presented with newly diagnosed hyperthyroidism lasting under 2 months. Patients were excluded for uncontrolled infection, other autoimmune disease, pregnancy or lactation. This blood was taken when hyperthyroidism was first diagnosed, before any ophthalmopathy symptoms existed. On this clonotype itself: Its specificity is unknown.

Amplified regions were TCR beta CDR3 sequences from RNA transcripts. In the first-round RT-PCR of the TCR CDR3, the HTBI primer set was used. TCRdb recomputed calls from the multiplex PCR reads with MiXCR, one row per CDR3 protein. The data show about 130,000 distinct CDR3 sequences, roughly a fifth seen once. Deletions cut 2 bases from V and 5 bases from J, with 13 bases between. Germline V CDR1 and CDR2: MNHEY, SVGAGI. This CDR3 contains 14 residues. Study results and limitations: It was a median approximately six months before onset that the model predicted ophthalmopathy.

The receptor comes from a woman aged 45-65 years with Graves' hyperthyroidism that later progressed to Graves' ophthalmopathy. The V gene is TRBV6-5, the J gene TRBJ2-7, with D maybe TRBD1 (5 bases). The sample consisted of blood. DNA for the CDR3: TGTGCCAGCAGTTACCAACTTTCAGGGAACGAGCAGTACTTC. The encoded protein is CASSYQLSGNEQYF.